Listed below are T cell receptor beta chains from one sample, sequenced in a study of cytomegalovirus exposure and HLA in healthy donors. Profiling relied on immunoSEQ multiplex PCR, and the TCRdb table lists in-frame clones only, not all of them. The sample has hundreds of thousands of clones, 60% to 80% seen once. The source material was PBMCs. The receptors were sampled from a male donor in good health and CMV-seronegative. Both conserved end residues are trimmed from each CDR3. D genes are given only for firm matches.

V,D,CDR3
TRBV10-1,.,ASRTEGDTEAF
TRBV25-1,.,ASSGQWYEQY
TRBV19,TRBD1,ASSIDYGTGLSNQPQH
TRBV7-8,.,ASSSLGSAYNEQF
TRBV25-1,TRBD2,ASSLAGAGGEQF
TRBV27,TRBD1,ASSSGGQGTEEQY
TRBV5-4,.,ASSLFAKGGLSGANVLT
TRBV7-8,TRBD1,ASSLYPGGNTEAF
TRBV4-1,.,ASSHLDLSTDTQY
TRBV19,TRBD2,ASSNRLAGGPGTQY